The entry below gives a single T cell receptor (beta chain) sequence along with its context. Its specificity is not known. The sample is drawn from a study of T cell responses to AZD1222 COVID-19 vaccine. Whole-study context: Researchers grouped second doses given at about 4 or about 12 weeks into one pool.

Produced via immunoSEQ multiplex PCR; TCRdb's table is partial and in-frame only. The sample has about 78,000 clones, roughly 87% seen once. Study-wide results and caveats: It was only a handful of AZD1222 recipients who were seropositive at baseline.

The CDR3 loop spans 13 amino acids. Germline V gene data show CDR1 as SGHDT and CDR2 as YYEEEE. V lost 4 bases, J lost 8 bases, and 15 bases lay in between. The chain is built from TRBV5-6 and TRBJ1-2; D gene ambiguous. The clonotype comes from an adult in good health. The material sequenced was peripheral blood, taken on day 0 of AZD1222 vaccination. The CDR3 loop is CASSVKALGGYTF. In nucleotides, the CDR3 is TGTGCCAGCAGCGTGAAGGCCCTAGGCGGCTACACCTTC. The entire variable domain, with the rest obtained from reference TRBV5-6 and TRBJ1-2, is as follows: DAGVTQSPTHLIKTRGQQVTLRCSPKSGHDTVSWYQQALGQGPQFIFQYYEEEERQRGNFPDRFSGHQFPNYSSELNVNALLLGDSALYLCASSVKALGGYTFGSGTRLTVV.